This T cell receptor (beta chain) was recovered during a study of blood T cell repertoires in COVID-19. V dropped 6 bases and J dropped 2 bases, with 12 bases sitting between them. In germline, CDR1 is SGHRS, CDR2 YFSETQ. The CDR3 totals 14 residues. In the original workflow: The assay estimated nucleated cells by amplifying reference gene primers. Here immunoSEQ multiplex PCR was the method, and the copy in TCRdb shows in-frame clones only, minus some. V, J and clone size reflect that table, while D and trimming were determined from the DNA. The data hold about 190,000 clones, with around nine tenths observed a single time.

The sequencing sample was made of peripheral blood. J is TRBJ2-1 and V is TRBV5-1, with D tentatively TRBD2 (5 bases). The sequence derives from a man between 18 and 35 years old with active or convalescent COVID-19. CDR3 sequence: CASTLEFAYNEQFF. CDR3 in DNA: TGCGCCAGCACACTAGAGTTCGCCTACAATGAGCAGTTCTTC.